This T cell receptor beta chain is drawn from a study of cytomegalovirus exposure and HLA in healthy donors. Study conclusions and caveats: Investigators reported about 160 TCR beta chains as tied to cytomegalovirus. In vitro experiments confirmed that a few CMV-associated chains were specific for CMV antigens. The majority of TCR sequences were rare, yet some public TCRs appeared in many donors. What TCR beta sequences reportedly achieved was accurate prediction of HLA-A and HLA-B alleles in most subjects.

This CDR3 spans 13 amino acids. This clone was seen more than once but under ten times. What it binds is unknown. PCR amplification relied on 60 Vbeta primers (plus 13 Jbeta primers). Using immunoSEQ multiplex PCR, the repertoire was profiled, and TCRdb retains in-frame clones only, with some absent. The sample yields roughly 180,000 clones, 78% seen once. The gene calls are TRBV21-1 and TRBJ1-2; the table's D call, TRBD1, was not checked against the DNA. TRBV21-1 is given as a pseudogene. Source material: PBMCs. The receptor comes from a female donor in good health and CMV-seronegative. The CDR3 protein is CASSRTGQGGYTF. CDR3 in DNA: TGTGCCAGCAGCCGAACGGGTCAGGGGGGCTACACCTTC.